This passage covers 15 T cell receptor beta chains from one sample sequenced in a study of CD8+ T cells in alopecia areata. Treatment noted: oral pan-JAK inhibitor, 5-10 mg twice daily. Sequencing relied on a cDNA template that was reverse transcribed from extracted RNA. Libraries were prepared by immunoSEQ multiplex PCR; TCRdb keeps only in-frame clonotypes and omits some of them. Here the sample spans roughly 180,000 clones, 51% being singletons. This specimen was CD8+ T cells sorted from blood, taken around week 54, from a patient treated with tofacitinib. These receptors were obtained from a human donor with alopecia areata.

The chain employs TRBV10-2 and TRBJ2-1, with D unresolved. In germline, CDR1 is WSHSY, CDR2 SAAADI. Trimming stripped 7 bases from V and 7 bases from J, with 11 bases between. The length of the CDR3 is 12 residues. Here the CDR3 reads CASISLANEQFF. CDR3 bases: TGCGCCAGCATCTCGCTGGCAAATGAGCAGTTCTTC.

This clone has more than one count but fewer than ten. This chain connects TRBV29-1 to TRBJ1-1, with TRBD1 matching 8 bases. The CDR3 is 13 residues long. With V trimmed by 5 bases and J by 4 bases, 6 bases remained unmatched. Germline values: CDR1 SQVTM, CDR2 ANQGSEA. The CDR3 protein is CSVLGTGGTEAFF. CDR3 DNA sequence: TGCAGCGTTCTTGGTACAGGGGGCACTGAAGCTTTCTTT.

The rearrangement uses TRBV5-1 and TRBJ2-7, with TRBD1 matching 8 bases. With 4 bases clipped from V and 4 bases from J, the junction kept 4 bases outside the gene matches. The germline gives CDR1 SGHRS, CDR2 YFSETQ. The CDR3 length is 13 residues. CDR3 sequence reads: CASSTRQGYEQYF. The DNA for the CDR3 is TGCGCCAGCAGCACCCGACAGGGGTACGAGCAGTACTTC.

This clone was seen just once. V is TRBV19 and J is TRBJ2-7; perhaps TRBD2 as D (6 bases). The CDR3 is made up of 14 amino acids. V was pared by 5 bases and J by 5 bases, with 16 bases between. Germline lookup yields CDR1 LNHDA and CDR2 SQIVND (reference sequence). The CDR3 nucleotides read TGTGCCAGTAGTGGGCTGGGCAGGGAGGACGAGCAGTACTTC. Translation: CASSGLGREDEQYF.

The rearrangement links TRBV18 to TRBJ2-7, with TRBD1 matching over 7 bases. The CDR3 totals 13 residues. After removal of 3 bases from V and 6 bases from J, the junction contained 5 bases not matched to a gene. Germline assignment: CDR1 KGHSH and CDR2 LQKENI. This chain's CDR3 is CASSPPTGIEQYF. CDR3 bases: TGTGCCAGCTCACCTCCGACAGGGATCGAGCAGTACTTC. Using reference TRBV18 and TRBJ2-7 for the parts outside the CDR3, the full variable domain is NAGVMQNPRHLVRRRGQEARLRCSPMKGHSHVYWYRQLPEEGLKFMVYLQKENIIDESGMPKERFSAEFPKEGPSILRIQQVVRGDSAAYFCASSPPTGIEQYFGPGTRLTVT.

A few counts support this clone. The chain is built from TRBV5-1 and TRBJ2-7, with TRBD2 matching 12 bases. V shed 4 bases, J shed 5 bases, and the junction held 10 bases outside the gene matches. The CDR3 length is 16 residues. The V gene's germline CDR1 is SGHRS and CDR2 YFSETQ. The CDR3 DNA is TGCGCCAGCAGCCCGATCATCGGACTAGCGGGGAACGAGCAGTACTTC. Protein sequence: CASSPIIGLAGNEQYF.

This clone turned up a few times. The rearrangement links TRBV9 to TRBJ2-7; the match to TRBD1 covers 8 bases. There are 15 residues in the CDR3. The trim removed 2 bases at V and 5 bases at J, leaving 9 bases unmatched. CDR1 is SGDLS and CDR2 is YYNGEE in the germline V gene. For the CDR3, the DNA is TGTGCCAGCAGCGTGGAAGGACAGGGTTTAGACGAGCAGTACTTC. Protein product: CASSVEGQGLDEQYF.

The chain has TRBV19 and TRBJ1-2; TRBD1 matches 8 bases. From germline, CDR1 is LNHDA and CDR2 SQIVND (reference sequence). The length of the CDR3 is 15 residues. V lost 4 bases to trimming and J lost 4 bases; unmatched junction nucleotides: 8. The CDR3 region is CASSTPWQGAYGYTF. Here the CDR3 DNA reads TGTGCCAGTAGTACCCCTTGGCAGGGGGCCTATGGCTACACCTTC.

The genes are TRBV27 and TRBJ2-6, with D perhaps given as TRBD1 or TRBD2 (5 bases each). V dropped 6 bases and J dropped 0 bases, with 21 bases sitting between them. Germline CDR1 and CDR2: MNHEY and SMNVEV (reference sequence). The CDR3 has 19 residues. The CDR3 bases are TGTGCCAGCAGCTGGGGCCGCCAAAGGGACCCCTCTGGGGCCAACGTCCTGACTTTC. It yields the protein CASSWGRQRDPSGANVLTF.

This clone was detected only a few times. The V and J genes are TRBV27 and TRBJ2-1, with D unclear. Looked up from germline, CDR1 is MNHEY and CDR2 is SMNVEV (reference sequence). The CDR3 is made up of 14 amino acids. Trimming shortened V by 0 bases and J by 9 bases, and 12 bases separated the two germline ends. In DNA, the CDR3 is TGTGCCAGCAGTTTATCCCCCCAGCCGATTGAGCAGTTCTTC. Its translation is CASSLSPQPIEQFF.

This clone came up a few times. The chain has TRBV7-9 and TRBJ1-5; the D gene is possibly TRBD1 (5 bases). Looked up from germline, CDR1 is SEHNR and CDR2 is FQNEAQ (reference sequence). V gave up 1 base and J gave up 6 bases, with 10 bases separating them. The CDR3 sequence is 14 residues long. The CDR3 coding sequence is TGTGCCAGCAGCTTAGTACAGGTTGGTCAGCCCCAGCATTTT. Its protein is CASSLVQVGQPQHF.

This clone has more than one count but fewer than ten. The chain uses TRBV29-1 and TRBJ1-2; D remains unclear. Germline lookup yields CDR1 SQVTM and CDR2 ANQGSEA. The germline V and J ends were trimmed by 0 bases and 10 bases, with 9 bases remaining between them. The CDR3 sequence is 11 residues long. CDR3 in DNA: TGCAGCGTTGAAGATCCCGGTCTCTACACCTTC. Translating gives CSVEDPGLYTF.

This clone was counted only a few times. The CDR3 loop is CAWSSGTGELFF. In nucleotides, the CDR3 is TGTGCCTGGAGTTCGGGAACCGGGGAGCTGTTTTTT. V is TRBV30 and J is TRBJ2-2; tentative D call: TRBD2 (5 bases). Germline lookup yields CDR1 GTSNPN and CDR2 SVGIG (reference sequence). Trimming pared 2 bases from V and 5 bases from J, leaving 6 bases between. The length of the CDR3 is 12 residues.

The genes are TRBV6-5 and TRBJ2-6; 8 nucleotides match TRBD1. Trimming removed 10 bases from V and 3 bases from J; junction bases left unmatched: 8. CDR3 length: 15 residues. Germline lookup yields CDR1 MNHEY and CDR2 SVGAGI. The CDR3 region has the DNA TGTGCCACCACAACAGGGGGAAGTGGGGCCAACGTCCTGACTTTC. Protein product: CATTTGGSGANVLTF.

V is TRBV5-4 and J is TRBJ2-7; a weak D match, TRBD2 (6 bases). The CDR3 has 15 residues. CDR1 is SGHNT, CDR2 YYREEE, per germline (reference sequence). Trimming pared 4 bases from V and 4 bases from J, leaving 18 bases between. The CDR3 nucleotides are TGTGCCAGCAGCCAAGGAGGCGGGGCGGCATACGAGCAGTACTTC. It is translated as CASSQGGGAAYEQYF.